The clone carrying this TCR beta chain is labeled medium-sized (0.01 to 0.1%) based on frequency. Its antigen is currently unknown. The patients sequenced had a carbamazepine-induced Stevens-Johnson syndrome or toxic epidermal necrolysis reaction. Bulk and single-cell libraries used iRepertoire multiplex PCR with TCR subtype-specific primers. Input for bulk TCR libraries: roughly 100-550 ng RNA per sample. From the multiplex PCR reads, TCRdb lists one entry per CDR3 protein and no DNA. Its table lists about 7,500 distinct CDR3 sequences. The data derive from a study of T cells in severe cutaneous drug reactions. Study information: Blister fluid/cells and PBMC came from acute- or recovery-stage patients.

The CDR3 covers 12 residues. Germline V gene data show CDR1 as MNHNY and CDR2 as SVGAGI (reference sequence). General study findings and limits: All seven CBZ-SJS/TEN blister samples shared a public TCRbeta CDR3 at mean about 15%. TRBV12-4 use rose strongly in carbamazepine-induced Stevens-Johnson syndrome or toxic epidermal necrolysis, averaging about 32% in blister cells and around 5.5% in PBMC.

This receptor was obtained from a human donor with a severe cutaneous adverse drug reaction. Material for sequencing was cells from a skin blister. This sequence joins TRBV6-6 and TRBJ2-1. The CDR3: CASSYLSTEQFF.